The T cell receptor beta chain described here comes from a study of CD8+ T cells in alopecia areata. General observations from the study: Many expanded lesional clones persisted in scalp and blood during tofacitinib treatment.

The V end was cut by 1 base, the J end by 0 bases, with 7 bases between. The CDR3 runs 14 residues. From germline, CDR1 is SGHAT and CDR2 FQNNGV. Comment on this clone: Its antigen is currently unknown. The same CDR3 also results from other DNA sequences found in this sample.

Treatment indicated: oral pan-JAK inhibitor, 5-10 mg twice daily. cDNA reverse transcribed from extracted RNA served as the sequencing template. Libraries were prepared by immunoSEQ multiplex PCR; TCRdb keeps only in-frame clonotypes and omits some of them. The data contain roughly 73,000 clones, over 25% of them singletons. V is TRBV11-2 and J is TRBJ2-7; D unresolved. The TCR was taken from a human donor with alopecia areata. The sample here was CD8+ T cells sorted from blood, taken at week 4, from a patient treated with tofacitinib. This CDR3 is CASSLGGSSYEQYF. The CDR3 DNA sequence: TGTGCCAGCAGCTTAGGTGGCAGCTCCTACGAGCAGTACTTC.